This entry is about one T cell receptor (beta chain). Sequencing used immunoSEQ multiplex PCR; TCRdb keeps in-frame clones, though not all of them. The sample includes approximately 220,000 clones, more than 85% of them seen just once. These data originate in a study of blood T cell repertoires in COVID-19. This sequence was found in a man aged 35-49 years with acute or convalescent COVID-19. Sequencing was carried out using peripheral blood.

In DNA, the CDR3 is TGTGCCAGCAGTTACAAGGGACTAGCGGGAGTAGAGACCCAGTACTTC. Protein sequence: CASSYKGLAGVETQYF. This chain links TRBV6-5 with TRBJ2-5, with TRBD2 identical over 14 bases. This CDR3 contains 16 residues. CDR1 and CDR2 from the germline V gene are MNHEY and SVGAGI. With V trimmed by 2 bases and J by 4 bases, 3 bases remained unmatched.